This record concerns one T cell receptor beta chain sequence. Its specificity is unknown. TCRdb's copy holds only in-frame clones and misses some; the assay was immunoSEQ multiplex PCR. The sample yields a few thousand clones, over 65% seen once. This CDR3 region has 18 residues. Germline CDR1 LGHNA, CDR2 YSLEER. V was pared by 0 bases and J by 7 bases, with 19 bases between. This record belongs to a study of immune evolution from preneoplasia to lung adenocarcinoma. Study results and caveats: From normal lung to invasive adenocarcinoma, top clone frequencies appeared to decrease.

Each case's diagnosis was confirmed by two pathologists on H&E. This chain uses TRBV4-3 with TRBJ1-6; unclear D gene. The sequence was obtained from a person aged 60 to 80 with lung adenocarcinoma. The sample comprised FFPE lung adenocarcinoma in situ tissue. The CDR3 coding sequence is TGCGCCAGCAGCCAAGATCTCGGCAGAATTGGTGACAATTCACCCCTCCACTTT. Encoded protein: CASSQDLGRIGDNSPLHF.